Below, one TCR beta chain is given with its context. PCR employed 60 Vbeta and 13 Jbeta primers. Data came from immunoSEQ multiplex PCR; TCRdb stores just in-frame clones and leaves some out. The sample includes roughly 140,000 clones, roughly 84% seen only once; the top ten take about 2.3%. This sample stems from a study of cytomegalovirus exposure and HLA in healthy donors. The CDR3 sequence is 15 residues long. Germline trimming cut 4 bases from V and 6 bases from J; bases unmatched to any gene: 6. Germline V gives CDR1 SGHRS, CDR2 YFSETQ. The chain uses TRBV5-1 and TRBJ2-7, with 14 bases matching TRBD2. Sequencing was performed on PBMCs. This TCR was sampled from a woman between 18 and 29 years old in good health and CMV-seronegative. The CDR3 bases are TGCGCCAGCAGCCACGGGACTAGCGGGAGTTCCGAGCAGTACTTC. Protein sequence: CASSHGTSGSSEQYF.